The 29 T cell receptor beta chains below all came from one sample that was sequenced in a study of blood T cell repertoires in COVID-19. Measured with immunoSEQ multiplex PCR; TCRdb has only the in-frame clones, and not every one. The data show some 520,000 clones, 80% to 90% seen once. Specimen: peripheral blood. These TCRs come from a man younger than 35 with COVID-19, enrolled during active disease.

The rearrangement uses TRBV6-5 and TRBJ2-1, with 7 bases that match TRBD2. The CDR3 totals 15 residues. Germline V CDR1 and CDR2: MNHEY, SVGAGI. J gave up 4 bases and V 7 bases, and 10 bases lay outside the gene matches. CDR3 sequence (DNA): TGTGCCAGCACCAACCCGGCTAGCGGTTACAATGAGCAGTTCTTC. Protein: CASTNPASGYNEQFF.

The rearrangement uses TRBV4-1 and TRBJ2-1; the D gene is possibly TRBD2 (6 bases). The V and J ends lost 3 bases and 7 bases respectively, with 16 bases between them. Germline loops: CDR1 MGHRA, CDR2 YSYEKL. The CDR3 is 15 residues long. The CDR3 nucleotides are TGCGCCAGCAGCCATACTCGACTAGGAGGTAATGAGCAGTTCTTC. Protein: CASSHTRLGGNEQFF.

The chain uses TRBV4-1 and TRBJ2-7, with TRBD1 matching 9 bases. The CDR3 runs to 16 residues. Trimming took 1 base from V and 4 from J; bases not matched to a gene: 8. CDR1 is MGHRA and CDR2 is YSYEKL in the germline V gene. For the CDR3, the DNA is TGCGCCAGCAGCCAAGGCCTGACAGGGGGACTTTACGAGCAGTACTTC. The encoded protein is CASSQGLTGGLYEQYF.

This clone was detected a few times. Other DNA sequences within the sample encode an identical CDR3. V usage is TRBV7-8 and J usage is TRBJ1-6; TRBD1 is a possible D gene (5 bases). The V end was cut by 1 base, the J end by 7 bases, with 8 bases between. The CDR3 covers 14 residues. The V gene's germline CDR1 is SGHVS and CDR2 FQNEAQ. The CDR3 region has the DNA TGTGCCAGCAGCTTAGAAGCAGGGAATTCACCCCTCCACTTT. This codes for CASSLEAGNSPLHF.

The genes are TRBV29-1 and TRBJ2-1; a possible D gene is TRBD1 (5 bases). This CDR3 contains 13 residues. Germline V CDR1 and CDR2: SQVTM, ANQGSEA. V lost 5 bases to trimming and J lost 0 bases, with 8 bases between them. CDR3 region: CSVTDSSYNEQFF. CDR3 coding DNA: TGCAGCGTTACCGACAGCTCCTACAATGAGCAGTTCTTC.

V usage is TRBV3-1 (or the pseudogene TRBV3-2) and J usage is TRBJ2-5; 7 bases agree with TRBD2. This CDR3 has 14 amino acids. V was pared by 0 bases and J by 5 bases, with 3 bases of the junction left unmatched. The germline gives CDR1 LGHDT, CDR2 YNNKEL (reference sequence). The CDR3 is CASSQDRRGETQYF. The DNA for the CDR3 is TGTGCCAGCAGCCAAGATCGGCGGGGGGAGACCCAGTACTTC.

The chain joins TRBV2 to TRBJ2-7; 8 nucleotides match TRBD2. Germline loops: CDR1 SNHLY, CDR2 FYNNEI. The J segment lost 6 bases and the V segment lost 8 bases, leaving 15 bases of the junction unmatched. The CDR3 runs to 15 residues. The CDR3, as DNA: TGTGCCAGCGAGCCCCCGGGACTAGGCAACGGCGAGCAGTACTTC. It codes for CASEPPGLGNGEQYF.

The V call is TRBV19, the J call TRBJ2-3; D is unclear. The V end lost 6 bases, the J end lost 5 bases, and 6 bases lay between the germline ends. Germline V lookup: CDR1 LNHDA, CDR2 SQIVND (reference sequence). The CDR3 covers 11 residues. The CDR3: CASRGIDTQYF. The DNA for the CDR3 is TGTGCCAGTAGGGGCATAGATACGCAGTATTTT.

The gene calls are TRBV18 and TRBJ2-5, with a weak D call TRBD1 (5 bases). The CDR3 has 14 amino acids. Germline V gene data show CDR1 as KGHSH and CDR2 as LQKENI. V was pared by 3 bases and J by 4 bases, with 12 bases between. CDR3 sequence (DNA): TGTGCCAGCTCACCCCAGGGTAGGGGAGAGACCCAGTACTTC. Translation gives CASSPQGRGETQYF.

The rearrangement links TRBV5-4 to TRBJ2-2; 7 nucleotides align to TRBD1. V was pared by 5 bases and J by 6 bases, with 4 bases of the junction left unmatched. The V gene's germline CDR1 is SGHNT and CDR2 YYREEE (reference sequence). The CDR3 runs 13 residues. CDR3 region: CASRPDRAGELFF. The CDR3 region has the DNA TGTGCCAGCAGACCCGACAGGGCCGGGGAGCTGTTTTTT.

The chain joins TRBV9 to TRBJ2-7; D may be TRBD2 (6 bases). CDR1 is SGDLS and CDR2 is YYNGEE in the germline V gene. V was clipped by 0 bases and J by 1 base, with 11 bases between them. CDR3 size: 15 residues. CDR3 nucleotides: TGTGCCAGCAGCGTAGCTCCGGGAGATTCCTACGAGCAGTACTTC. Translating gives CASSVAPGDSYEQYF.

The chain joins TRBV3-1 (or the pseudogene TRBV3-2) to TRBJ2-7; TRBD2 matches 9 bases. Germline V lookup: CDR1 LGHDT, CDR2 YNNKEL (reference sequence). CDR3 length equals 16 residues. Unmatched junction bases numbered 3, after V lost 0 bases and J lost 0 bases. CDR3 nucleotide sequence: TGTGCCAGCAGCCAAGATTTGACTAGCGGCTCCTACGAGCAGTACTTC. Its translation: CASSQDLTSGSYEQYF.

The chain has TRBV7-9 and TRBJ2-2, with 7 bases lining up with TRBD1. V trimming: 4 bases; J trimming: 8 bases; junction bases outside the gene matches: 7. The CDR3 covers 14 residues. CDR1 is SEHNR and CDR2 is FQNEAQ in the germline V gene (reference sequence). Written as DNA, the CDR3 is TGTGCCAGCAGCTCGGGACAGTCTGGGGGGGAGCTGTTTTTT. Protein product: CASSSGQSGGELFF.

The chain combines TRBV7-9 with TRBJ2-2; tentative D call: TRBD2 (6 bases). Per the germline V gene, CDR1 is SEHNR and CDR2 is FQNEAQ (reference sequence). With 2 bases removed from V and 2 bases from J, the gap between germline ends came to 9 bases. This CDR3 comprises 15 residues. The CDR3 reads CASSLPAGNTGELFF. CDR3 nucleotides: TGTGCCAGCAGCTTACCAGCGGGTAACACCGGGGAGCTGTTTTTT.

This chain links TRBV6-4 with TRBJ2-1; D possibly corresponds to TRBD1 (6 bases). Germline V CDR1 and CDR2: MRHNA, SNTAGT. V dropped 6 bases and J dropped 9 bases, with 18 bases sitting between them. The CDR3 runs to 14 residues. CDR3 bases: TGTGCCAGCAGCGACAACAGGGAATTCGGTGAGCAGTTCTTC. This sequence encodes CASSDNREFGEQFF.

A single count supports this clone. The rearrangement uses TRBV10-3 and TRBJ2-1; 9 bases are shared with TRBD1. The CDR3 totals 14 residues. With 10 bases clipped from V and 6 bases from J, the junction kept 10 bases outside the gene matches. The germline V gene encodes CDR1 ENHRY and CDR2 SYGVKD. This CDR3 is CATKPGQGGNEQFF. DNA of the CDR3: TGTGCCACCAAGCCGGGACAGGGAGGCAATGAGCAGTTCTTC.

This chain connects TRBV7-9 to TRBJ1-2; 7 bases fit TRBD1. Trimming removed 1 base from V and 5 bases from J; junction bases left unmatched: 7. There are 15 residues in the CDR3. Germline V gene sequence: CDR1 SEHNR, CDR2 FQNEAQ (reference sequence). The CDR3 DNA follows: TGTGCCAGCAGCTTAGGTCGGGACAGCCCTTATGGCTACACCTTC. The encoded protein is CASSLGRDSPYGYTF. The variable domain in full, with the rest retrieved from reference TRBV7-9 and TRBJ1-2, is DTGVSQNPRHKITKRGQNVTFRCDPISEHNRLYWYRQTLGQGPEFLTYFQNEAQLEKSRLLSDRFSAERPKGSFSTLEIQRTEQGDSAMYLCASSLGRDSPYGYTFGSGTRLTVV.

The chain is built from TRBV5-1 and TRBJ1-1; D ambiguous. Germline V gene sequence: CDR1 SGHRS, CDR2 YFSETQ. V shed 3 bases and J shed 6 bases, with 15 bases lying between them. This CDR3 contains 14 residues. The CDR3 DNA follows: TGCGCCAGCAGCTCACTTCCGGGGTTCGCTGAAGCTTTCTTT. Translated: CASSSLPGFAEAFF.

J is TRBJ2-6 and V is TRBV30; D gene unclear. V dropped 3 bases and J dropped 0 bases, with 6 bases sitting between them. The germline V gene encodes CDR1 GTSNPN and CDR2 SVGIG (reference sequence). The CDR3 has 14 residues. The CDR3 protein is CAWSPGSGANVLTF. The DNA for the CDR3 is TGTGCCTGGAGCCCCGGCTCTGGGGCCAACGTCCTGACTTTC.

The table lists this clone with a count of one. This chain links TRBV11-2 with TRBJ2-5; TRBD2 matches 8 bases. The CDR3 spans 14 residues. Trimming cost V 7 bases and J 7 bases; bases outside gene matches: 11. CDR1 and CDR2 (germline): SGHAT, FQNNGV. CDR3: CASMQRGLGGTQYF. The DNA for the CDR3 is TGTGCCAGCATGCAGCGGGGGTTGGGAGGGACCCAGTACTTC.

The chain links TRBV6-5 to TRBJ2-1, with 10 bases fitting TRBD1. With V trimmed by 6 bases and J by 10 bases, 9 bases remained unmatched. CDR3 size: 14 residues. Germline-derived CDR1 and CDR2 are MNHEY and SVGAGI. The DNA for the CDR3 is TGTGCCAGCAGCTATAGGACAGGGGGTTACGAGCAGTTCTTC. Amino acid sequence: CASSYRTGGYEQFF.

J is TRBJ2-1 and V is TRBV19; 10 nucleotides line up with TRBD2. After removal of 3 bases from V and 3 bases from J, the junction contained 11 bases not matched to a gene. CDR1 is LNHDA and CDR2 is SQIVND in the germline V gene (reference sequence). The CDR3 has 18 amino acids. This chain's CDR3 is CASSIQRDSGRIYNEQFF. CDR3 DNA: TGTGCCAGTAGTATCCAACGAGATAGCGGGAGGATCTACAATGAGCAGTTCTTC.

The rearrangement links TRBV2 to TRBJ1-3; maybe TRBD1 (6 bases). Germline loops: CDR1 SNHLY, CDR2 FYNNEI. The CDR3 sequence is 12 residues long. The V end was cut by 6 bases, the J end by 8 bases, with 11 bases between. The CDR3 is CASRDSPYTIYF. As DNA, the CDR3 is TGTGCCAGCAGGGACAGCCCATACACCATATATTTT. Complete variable domain (other parts from reference TRBV2 and TRBJ1-3): EPEVTQTPSHQVTQMGQEVILRCVPISNHLYFYWYRQILGQKVEFLVSFYNNEISEKSEIFDDQFSVERPDGSNFTLKIRSTKLEDSAMYFCASRDSPYTIYFGEGSWLTVV.

This clone was observed once. The rearrangement joins TRBV7-9 to TRBJ1-3, with D unclear. The CDR3 is 11 residues long. Germline loops: CDR1 SEHNR, CDR2 FQNEAQ (reference sequence). Deletions cut 3 bases from V and 7 bases from J, with 4 bases between. The CDR3: CASSFYNTIYF. The CDR3 DNA sequence: TGTGCCAGCAGCTTCTATAACACCATATATTTT.

This chain connects TRBV6-1 to TRBJ1-1, with 8 bases lining up with TRBD1. The V gene's germline CDR1 is MNHNS and CDR2 SASEGT. V gave up 3 bases and J gave up 2 bases; unmatched junction bases: 5. The CDR3 is 15 amino acids. CDR3 DNA: TGTGCCAGCAGTGAGTGGCAGGGGGCAAACACTGAAGCTTTCTTT. Amino acid sequence: CASSEWQGANTEAFF.

J is TRBJ2-7 and V is TRBV27; 10 bases align to TRBD1. Germline-derived CDR1 and CDR2 are MNHEY and SMNVEV (reference sequence). After removal of 6 bases from V and 5 bases from J, the junction contained 7 bases not matched to a gene. The CDR3 totals 14 residues. The DNA for the CDR3 is TGTGCCAGCAGCAGACAGGGGGCCATTGACGAGCAGTACTTC. Translation: CASSRQGAIDEQYF.

The table lists this clone with a count of one. V is TRBV7-2 and J is TRBJ2-1, with 15 bases that match TRBD2. CDR3 length: 19 residues. Trimming cost V 1 base and J 4 bases; bases outside gene matches: 8. Germline loops: CDR1 SGHTA, CDR2 FQGNSA. This CDR3 is CASSLVGLAGGPLYNEQFF. The CDR3 DNA follows: TGTGCCAGCAGCTTAGTCGGACTAGCGGGGGGGCCCCTTTACAATGAGCAGTTCTTC.

The chain employs TRBV7-2 and TRBJ1-3, with D tentatively TRBD1 (6 bases). This CDR3 comprises 15 residues. V was pared by 4 bases and J by 4 bases, with 14 bases between. Germline CDR1 and CDR2: SGHTA and FQGNSA. CDR3 bases: TGTGCCAGCAGCTCGGGGGCGGGGGTCGGAAACACCATATATTTT. This codes for CASSSGAGVGNTIYF.

This rearrangement joins TRBV6-5 to TRBJ2-2; D is ambiguous. Trimming stripped 7 bases from V and 2 bases from J, with 8 bases between. The CDR3 runs 13 residues. The germline V gene has CDR1 MNHEY and CDR2 SVGAGI. DNA for the CDR3: TGTGCCAGCACGACGACAAACACCGGGGAGCTGTTTTTT. The encoded protein is CASTTTNTGELFF.